These 21 T cell receptor beta chains share one sample of origin, sequenced in a study of cytomegalovirus exposure and HLA in healthy donors. PCR employed 60 Vbeta and 13 Jbeta primers. Data came from immunoSEQ multiplex PCR; TCRdb stores just in-frame clones and leaves some out. The sample lists some 200,000 clones; 75% to 85% were seen once. The sample was PBMCs. These receptors were obtained from a girl aged 10 to 17 in good health and CMV-seropositive.

CDR3 region: CASSLTGTQETQYF. CDR3 in DNA: TGTGCCAGCAGCCTGACAGGGACCCAAGAGACCCAGTACTTC. This chain links TRBV7-2 with TRBJ2-5; the match to TRBD1 covers 7 bases. With V trimmed by 5 bases and J by 1 base, 4 bases remained unmatched. Germline CDR1 reads SGHTA; CDR2 reads FQGNSA. The CDR3 is 14 amino acids.

The rearrangement uses TRBV5-5 and TRBJ2-5; no clear D gene. The CDR3 spans 12 residues. V gave up 6 bases and J gave up 1 base, with 7 bases separating them. Germline V gene data show CDR1 as SGHKS and CDR2 as YYEKEE (reference sequence). CDR3 DNA: TGTGCCAGCATGTACAGCCAAGAGACCCAGTACTTC. The encoded protein is CASMYSQETQYF.

The chain recombines TRBV19 with TRBJ1-1; 7 bases fit TRBD1. With V trimmed by 2 bases and J by 5 bases, 5 bases remained unmatched. Germline-derived CDR1 and CDR2 are LNHDA and SQIVND (reference sequence). The CDR3 sequence is 14 residues long. CDR3 amino acids: CASSIIDRATEAFF. In DNA, the CDR3 is TGTGCCAGTAGTATAATCGACAGGGCAACTGAAGCTTTCTTT.

The genes are TRBV2 and TRBJ1-6; TRBD1 matches 9 bases. Per germline, CDR1 SNHLY and CDR2 FYNNEI. The CDR3 is made up of 15 amino acids. Trimming took 7 bases from V and 7 from J; bases not matched to a gene: 8. Here the CDR3 reads CASKLPGTGNSPLHF. In DNA form, the CDR3 reads TGTGCCAGCAAGTTGCCCGGGACAGGGAATTCACCCCTCCACTTT.

This clone has a single count. V and J are TRBV4-2 and TRBJ2-3; 10 bases agree with TRBD2. Germline-derived CDR1 and CDR2 are LGHNA and YNFKEQ. The CDR3 covers 15 residues. The V gene end was trimmed by 1 base and the J gene end by 5 bases; junction bases not matched to a gene: 3. CDR3 DNA: TGTGCCAGCAGCCAAGCAGCGGGGGGGCAAGATACGCAGTATTTT. Protein product: CASSQAAGGQDTQYF.

The chain carries TRBV2 and TRBJ2-3; 7 nucleotides line up with TRBD2. From germline, CDR1 is SNHLY and CDR2 FYNNEI. Unmatched junction bases numbered 11, after V lost 4 bases and J lost 4 bases. The CDR3 is 16 residues long. The CDR3 bases are TGTGCCAGCAGTGTTGGTGGACTAGTCAATTCAGATACGCAGTATTTT. Encoded protein: CASSVGGLVNSDTQYF.

V usage is TRBV29-1 and J usage is TRBJ1-2, with 8 nucleotides matching TRBD1. The CDR3 length is 13 residues. Germline trimming cut 3 bases from V and 6 bases from J; bases unmatched to any gene: 6. Germline CDR1 SQVTM, CDR2 ANQGSEA. As DNA, the CDR3 is TGCAGCGTTGAGCCGACAGGGGAGGATGGCTACACCTTC. Translating it yields CSVEPTGEDGYTF. Variable domain in full (rest from reference TRBV29-1 and TRBJ1-2): SAVISQKPSRDICQRGTSLTIQCQVDSQVTMMFWYRQQPGQSLTLIATANQGSEATYESGFVIDKFPISRPNLTFSTLTVSNMSPEDSSIYLCSVEPTGEDGYTFGSGTRLTVV.

J is TRBJ1-2 and V is TRBV27, with D maybe TRBD1 (6 bases). Trimming removed 9 bases at V and 5 bases at J, with 16 bases between. The CDR3 sequence is 13 residues long. Germline V lookup: CDR1 MNHEY, CDR2 SMNVEV (reference sequence). The CDR3 loop reads CASSDRGGYGYTF. CDR3 nucleotide sequence: TGTGCCAGTTCAGATAGGGGGGGGTATGGCTACACCTTC.

The rearrangement links TRBV4-2 to TRBJ2-1, with 7 bases matching TRBD1. The germline V gene has CDR1 LGHNA and CDR2 YNFKEQ. The CDR3 runs to 14 residues. The V segment lost 3 bases and the J segment 3 bases; nucleotides outside the gene matches: 2. CDR3: CASSHGDSYNEQFF. DNA of the CDR3: TGTGCCAGCAGCCACGGGGACAGCTACAATGAGCAGTTCTTC.

The rearrangement joins TRBV5-6 to TRBJ1-5; 8 nucleotides line up with TRBD1. This CDR3 region has 15 residues. Germline V lookup: CDR1 SGHDT, CDR2 YYEEEE. J was trimmed by 4 bases and V by 4 bases; bases with no gene match: 7. The CDR3 DNA reads TGTGCCAGCAGCCAAGGGACAGGAGTAAATCAGCCCCAGCATTTT. Residues: CASSQGTGVNQPQHF.

The chain uses TRBV7-2 and TRBJ2-3; D may be TRBD2 (5 bases). V lost 6 bases and J 3 bases, leaving 10 bases between the germline ends. CDR1 and CDR2 from the germline V gene are SGHTA and FQGNSA. The CDR3 runs to 13 residues. CDR3 in amino acids: CASSLTGTDTQYF. The CDR3 DNA reads as TGTGCCAGCAGTTTGACGGGGACAGATACGCAGTATTTT. Full variable domain (rest looked up from reference TRBV7-2 and TRBJ2-3): GAGVSQSPSNKVTEKGKDVELRCDPISGHTALYWYRQSLGQGLEFLIYFQGNSAPDKSGLPSDRFSAERTGGSVSTLTIQRTQQEDSAVYLCASSLTGTDTQYFGPGTRLTVL.

CDR3: CASSSTGGNTEAFF. CDR3 DNA: TGTGCCAGCAGCTCAACAGGGGGGAACACTGAAGCTTTCTTT. The chain joins TRBV7-2 to TRBJ1-1, with TRBD1 matching 8 bases. The V and J ends lost 4 bases and 1 base, in that order; junction bases with no gene match: 2. This CDR3 comprises 14 residues. Germline-derived CDR1 and CDR2 are SGHTA and FQGNSA.

This clone occurred once. The chain links TRBV6-1 to TRBJ1-2; D remains ambiguous. In germline, CDR1 is MNHNS, CDR2 SASEGT. CDR3 length equals 12 residues. Trimming pared 6 bases from V and 0 bases from J, leaving 5 bases between. In nucleotides, the CDR3 is TGTGCCAGCAGAGGAGCTAACTATGGCTACACCTTC. This gives the protein CASRGANYGYTF.

This clone was recorded once. CDR3 amino acids: CASSLGIAGDSYEQYF. In nucleotides, the CDR3 is TGTGCCAGCAGCTTAGGCATAGCGGGGGACTCCTACGAGCAGTACTTC. This chain joins TRBV11-3 and TRBJ2-7; 9 bases line up with TRBD2. This CDR3 contains 16 residues. Looked up from germline, CDR1 is SGHNT and CDR2 is YENEEA. With V trimmed by 1 base and J by 0 bases, 4 bases remained unmatched.

The chain is built from TRBV6-1 and TRBJ2-3, with 8 bases matching TRBD2. V lost 4 bases to trimming and J lost 4 bases; unmatched junction nucleotides: 7. This CDR3 has 15 amino acids. The germline gives CDR1 MNHNS, CDR2 SASEGT. The chain's CDR3 is CASSARGGPADTQYF. The CDR3 DNA reads TGTGCCAGCAGTGCCCGGGGGGGCCCCGCAGATACGCAGTATTTT.

The chain couples TRBV2 to TRBJ1-1; 10 bases match TRBD1. J was trimmed by 5 bases and V by 6 bases; bases with no gene match: 6. In germline, CDR1 is SNHLY, CDR2 FYNNEI. This CDR3 is built from 14 residues. CDR3 bases: TGTGCCAGCAGCTTGGACAGGGGGACGACTGAAGCTTTCTTT. Its translation is CASSLDRGTTEAFF.

The J gene is TRBJ1-2, the V gene TRBV10-3; 7 positions agree with TRBD1. Germline V CDR1 and CDR2: ENHRY, SYGVKD. The CDR3 is 13 amino acids. Germline trimming cut 10 bases from V and 0 bases from J; bases unmatched to any gene: 5. The CDR3 sequence is CATRDSSNYGYTF. Written as DNA, the CDR3 is TGTGCCACTAGGGACAGCTCTAACTATGGCTACACCTTC.

The rearrangement joins TRBV2 to TRBJ2-3, with TRBD2 matching over 8 bases. The junction had 19 bases not matched to a gene; V was cut back by 11 bases and J by 0 bases. The CDR3 consists of 18 residues. Germline V CDR1 and CDR2: SNHLY, FYNNEI. CDR3 nucleotides: TGTGCCTCGCAGTCAGCATTCGGGGGGGCCTGGAGCACAGATACGCAGTATTTT. This codes for CASQSAFGGAWSTDTQYF. The variable domain in full, completed from reference TRBV2 and TRBJ2-3, reads EPEVTQTPSHQVTQMGQEVILRCVPISNHLYFYWYRQILGQKVEFLVSFYNNEISEKSEIFDDQFSVERPDGSNFTLKIRSTKLEDSAMYFCASQSAFGGAWSTDTQYFGPGTRLTVL.

The V gene is TRBV6-5, the J gene TRBJ1-1; D gene ambiguous. Deletions cut 5 bases from V and 1 base from J, with 14 bases between. This CDR3 has 15 residues. CDR1 and CDR2 from the germline V gene are MNHEY and SVGAGI. CDR3: CASSVSPSPNTEAFF. The CDR3 nucleotides read TGTGCCAGCAGTGTGAGCCCATCCCCGAACACTGAAGCTTTCTTT.

J is TRBJ1-2 and V is TRBV10-3; D possibly corresponds to TRBD1 (6 bases). CDR3 length equals 16 residues. Trimming stripped 6 bases from V and 0 bases from J, with 17 bases between. CDR1 ENHRY and CDR2 SYGVKD come from the germline V gene. The CDR3, as DNA: TGTGCCATCAGCCGGGGGGCGGCAGACACTAACTATGGCTACACCTTC. It encodes CAISRGAADTNYGYTF.

This clone was counted only a few times. This sequence joins TRBV9 and TRBJ1-3, with a weak D call TRBD1 (6 bases). V was pared by 4 bases and J by 4 bases, with 18 bases between. Germline-derived CDR1 and CDR2 are SGDLS and YYNGEE. CDR3 length: 16 residues. The CDR3 loop reads CASSPRPGAQGNTIYF. CDR3 nucleotide sequence: TGTGCCAGCAGCCCTCGGCCAGGGGCTCAGGGAAACACCATATATTTT.